These 11 T cell receptor beta chains originate from one sample sequenced in a study of PD-1 blockade in mismatch repair-deficient tumors. Libraries were prepared by immunoSEQ multiplex PCR; TCRdb keeps only in-frame clonotypes and omits some of them. This table has roughly 120,000 clones, about 80% appearing once. The input for sequencing was peripheral blood, taken just over 59 weeks after starting pembrolizumab. These receptors were collected from an adult with mismatch repair-deficient cancer.

This clone appeared once. The chain recombines TRBV7-2 with TRBJ1-2; D uncertain. V was clipped by 1 base and J by 5 bases, with 17 bases between them. CDR1 and CDR2 from the germline V gene are SGHTA and FQGNSA. This CDR3 region has 16 residues. The CDR3 DNA reads as TGTGCCAGCAGCTTAGTCTTGGTTGGCTCGCATTATGGCTACACCTTC. The encoded protein is CASSLVLVGSHYGYTF.

The rearrangement links TRBV27 to TRBJ1-2; D is ambiguous. Germline CDR1 and CDR2: MNHEY and SMNVEV (reference sequence). V was pared by 9 bases and J by 4 bases, with 27 bases between. The CDR3 runs 17 residues. The CDR3 nucleotides read TGTGCCAGATTTTGCGTCCCCAAGGACTGTGAATGCTATGGCTACACCTTC. This encodes CARFCVPKDCECYGYTF.

The V gene is TRBV30, the J gene TRBJ2-1, with TRBD1 as a possible D gene (5 bases). CDR1 and CDR2 (germline): GTSNPN, SVGIG (reference sequence). This CDR3 contains 11 residues. With 5 bases removed from V and 5 bases from J, the gap between germline ends came to 7 bases. CDR3 sequence (DNA): TGTGCCTGGGAACAGGACAATGAGCAGTTCTTC. This gives the protein CAWEQDNEQFF. The complete variable domain, with remaining parts taken from reference TRBV30 and TRBJ2-1, reads SQTIHQWPATLVQPVGSPLSLECTVEGTSNPNLYWYRQAAGRGLQLLFYSVGIGQISSEVPQNLSASRPQDRQFILSSKKLLLSDSGFYLCAWEQDNEQFFGPGTRLTVL.

This clone was detected only a few times. This chain uses TRBV18 with TRBJ1-1; possible D gene TRBD1, 6 bases. The CDR3 has 14 residues. The V gene's germline CDR1 is KGHSH and CDR2 LQKENI. Deletions cut 0 bases from V and 4 bases from J, with 9 bases between. CDR3 residues: CASSPPRDTTEAFF. DNA of the CDR3: TGTGCCAGCTCACCACCAAGGGACACCACTGAAGCTTTCTTT.

This chain uses TRBV10-3 with TRBJ2-1, with 12 positions matching TRBD2. Germline values: CDR1 ENHRY, CDR2 SYGVKD. V lost 8 bases, J lost 8 bases, and 16 bases stayed unmatched. This CDR3 contains 17 residues. CDR3 loop: CAIGGPSGRASLDEQFF. CDR3 bases: TGTGCCATCGGGGGCCCTAGCGGGAGGGCAAGTCTGGATGAGCAGTTCTTC.

V is TRBV4-1 and J is TRBJ2-7, with TRBD1 matching 7 bases. Unmatched junction bases numbered 4, after V lost 3 bases and J lost 5 bases. Germline assignment: CDR1 MGHRA and CDR2 YSYEKL. The CDR3 extends over 13 amino acids. In DNA form, the CDR3 reads TGCGCCAGCAGCCAGACAGGGTCCCACGAGCAGTACTTC. Amino acids: CASSQTGSHEQYF.

The V and J genes are TRBV7-3 and TRBJ2-1, with TRBD2 as a possible D gene (6 bases). V lost 3 bases to trimming and J lost 5 bases, with 11 bases between them. The germline V gene has CDR1 SGHTA and CDR2 FQGTGA. This CDR3 has 14 residues. CDR3 residues: CASSFAGPDNEQFF. CDR3 bases: TGTGCCAGCAGCTTCGCGGGACCCGACAATGAGCAGTTCTTC.

The rearrangement joins TRBV11-1 to TRBJ2-7; D remains ambiguous. The CDR3 totals 14 residues. V was pared by 5 bases and J by 2 bases, with 13 bases between. Germline CDR1 and CDR2: SGHAT and FQDESV (reference sequence). The CDR3 loop is CASSHRTVPYEQYF. CDR3 sequence (DNA): TGTGCCAGCAGCCACCGGACGGTTCCCTACGAGCAGTACTTC.

The chain employs TRBV5-1 and TRBJ2-1, with D perhaps being TRBD1 or TRBD2 (6 bases each). The V and J ends lost 1 base and 0 bases respectively, with 11 bases between them. Germline V CDR1 and CDR2: SGHRS, YFSETQ. The CDR3 loop spans 16 amino acids. The CDR3 reads CASSLTRGGSYNEQFF. In DNA form, the CDR3 reads TGCGCCAGCAGCTTGACCAGGGGAGGCTCCTACAATGAGCAGTTCTTC.

V usage is TRBV18 and J usage is TRBJ2-5; no reliable D call. V gave up 3 bases and J gave up 1 base, with 6 bases separating them. The germline gives CDR1 KGHSH, CDR2 LQKENI. The CDR3 runs 13 residues. The CDR3 DNA sequence: TGTGCCAGCTCACCCTTCAGCCAAGAGACCCAGTACTTC. Protein: CASSPFSQETQYF.

This rearrangement joins TRBV5-1 to TRBJ2-1; 9 bases fit TRBD1. Germline assignment: CDR1 SGHRS and CDR2 YFSETQ. The CDR3 consists of 15 residues. J gave up 2 bases and V 3 bases, and 3 bases lay outside the gene matches. CDR3: CASSSGTGPYNEQFF. The CDR3 nucleotides are TGCGCCAGCAGCTCCGGGACAGGGCCCTACAATGAGCAGTTCTTC.